These 19 T cell receptor beta chains were all obtained from the same sample, sequenced in a study of blood T cell repertoires in COVID-19. Clones were sequenced by immunoSEQ multiplex PCR, and TCRdb holds only the in-frame ones, with some missing. The sample records tens of thousands of clones, more than 60% being singletons. Sample: peripheral blood. These receptors were collected from a woman aged 65 to 85 with acute or convalescent COVID-19.

The chain joins TRBV28 to TRBJ1-1; D might be TRBD1 (5 bases). V was cut by 7 bases and J by 2 bases, with 26 bases left in between. Looked up from germline, CDR1 is MDHEN and CDR2 is SYDVKM. The CDR3 length is 18 residues. The CDR3 DNA is TGTGCCAGCATTCCGGGGGGGTCCGGGGACTCACTAAACACTGAAGCTTTCTTT. Translation: CASIPGGSGDSLNTEAFF.

The chain carries TRBV10-3 and TRBJ1-4, with 9 bases fitting TRBD1. In germline, CDR1 is ENHRY, CDR2 SYGVKD. There are 16 residues in the CDR3. J was trimmed by 7 bases and V by 2 bases; bases with no gene match: 8. CDR3 amino acids: CAISEPIGTGSEKLFF. In DNA form, the CDR3 reads TGTGCCATCAGTGAGCCGATCGGGACAGGGTCTGAAAAACTGTTTTTT.

The gene calls are TRBV5-5 and TRBJ1-4; a possible D gene is TRBD1 (6 bases). In germline, CDR1 is SGHKS, CDR2 YYEKEE (reference sequence). V shed 4 bases and J shed 4 bases, with 11 bases lying between them. This CDR3 contains 14 residues. The DNA of the CDR3 is TGTGCCAGCAGCCCCAGGACAGATAATGAAAAACTGTTTTTT. This codes for CASSPRTDNEKLFF.

The count of this clone is one. This chain joins TRBV6-4 and TRBJ1-1; D gene ambiguous. The CDR3 has 13 residues. V shed 5 bases and J shed 4 bases, with 11 bases lying between them. The germline gives CDR1 MRHNA, CDR2 SNTAGT. This CDR3 is CASSLEEGTEAFF. The CDR3 DNA is TGTGCCAGCAGTCTGGAGGAAGGCACTGAAGCTTTCTTT.

CDR3 amino acids: CASSLYGRAEAFF. The CDR3 DNA reads TGCGCCAGCAGCTTGTACGGGCGGGCTGAAGCTTTCTTT. The chain is built from TRBV5-1 and TRBJ1-1; D not resolved. Germline CDR1 and CDR2: SGHRS and YFSETQ. Between the trimmed V and J ends, which lost 1 base and 6 bases, there was a span of 10 bases. The CDR3 spans 13 residues.

V is TRBV7-2 and J is TRBJ2-3; D might be TRBD2 (6 bases). CDR3 length: 13 residues. Germline CDR1 reads SGHTA; CDR2 reads FQGNSA. Deletions cut 10 bases from V and 1 base from J, with 12 bases between. The CDR3 is CATAGRRTDTQYF. The CDR3, as DNA: TGTGCCACCGCGGGGCGGCGCACAGATACGCAGTATTTT.

The chain recombines TRBV15 with TRBJ2-1, with D tentatively TRBD2 (6 bases). Germline assignment: CDR1 LNHNV and CDR2 YYDKDF (reference sequence). The CDR3 length is 14 residues. V lost 7 bases, J lost 1 base, and 11 bases lay in between. This CDR3 reads CATKVGGSYNEQFF. Here the CDR3 DNA reads TGTGCCACCAAAGTTGGGGGGTCCTACAATGAGCAGTTCTTC.

The chain carries TRBV27 and TRBJ2-1, with TRBD2 as a possible D gene (6 bases). From germline, CDR1 is MNHEY and CDR2 SMNVEV (reference sequence). The CDR3 runs 14 residues. Trimming took off 0 bases at V and 11 bases at J, with 14 bases between the two ends. The CDR3 DNA follows: TGTGCCAGCAGTTTATCGCACATAGCGGACAAGCAGTTCTTC. Protein product: CASSLSHIADKQFF.

Of note for this clone: Germline and junction disagree at one end, which may indicate a read error. This chain links TRBV2 with TRBJ1-6; D unclear. This CDR3 has 15 residues. Germline V gives CDR1 SNHLY, CDR2 FYNNEI. Here the CDR3 DNA reads TGTGCCAGCAGAGAAGTGAGCTCCTATAATTCACCCCTCCACTTT. Amino acid sequence: CASREVSSYNSPLHF.

The chain links TRBV4-2 to TRBJ2-5; possibly TRBD1 for D (6 bases). Germline V CDR1 and CDR2: LGHNA, YNFKEQ. The CDR3 consists of 16 residues. Trimming cost V 4 bases and J 5 bases, with 20 bases left between them. The CDR3 bases are TGTGCCAGCAGCCTACGTGGGGGCCGCGATAGCGAGACCCAGTACTTC. Translating gives CASSLRGGRDSETQYF.

The rearrangement links TRBV5-6 to TRBJ1-2; D not certain. V shed 3 bases and J shed 4 bases, with 22 bases lying between them. This CDR3 comprises 17 residues. The germline V gene has CDR1 SGHDT and CDR2 YYEEEE. Here the CDR3 reads CASSSGGEGRFSYGYTF. The CDR3, as DNA: TGTGCCAGCAGCTCGGGCGGGGAGGGAAGGTTTTCCTATGGCTACACCTTC.

This sequence joins TRBV10-3 and TRBJ2-7, with TRBD1 matching 7 bases. Germline V gene sequence: CDR1 ENHRY, CDR2 SYGVKD. The CDR3 sequence is 14 residues long. The V gene end was trimmed by 8 bases and the J gene end by 0 bases; junction bases not matched to a gene: 7. CDR3 DNA sequence: TGTGCCATCTCCATGACAGGGAGCTCCTACGAGCAGTACTTC. This translates into CAISMTGSSYEQYF.

This clone was detected only a few times. V gene TRBV7-9 combines with J gene TRBJ2-5; 10 nucleotides match TRBD2. The CDR3 consists of 14 residues. V lost 6 bases and J lost 5; bases outside the gene matches: 6. Germline V gene data show CDR1 as SEHNR and CDR2 as FQNEAQ (reference sequence). The CDR3 DNA sequence: TGTGCCAGCAGATCTAGCGGGAGTTGGGAGACCCAGTACTTC. It encodes CASRSSGSWETQYF.

The CDR3 sequence: CASSFVVNTEAFF. The CDR3 DNA reads TGTGCCAGCAGTTTTGTCGTGAACACTGAAGCTTTCTTT. The chain joins TRBV28 to TRBJ1-1; unclear D gene. Germline CDR1 MDHEN, CDR2 SYDVKM. This CDR3 has 13 residues. V was trimmed by 3 bases and J by 0 bases, leaving 5 bases between them.

The chain carries TRBV9 and TRBJ1-1, with D possibly matching TRBD1 (5 bases). Germline V gene data show CDR1 as SGDLS and CDR2 as YYNGEE. The CDR3 runs to 14 residues. V lost 3 bases and J 4 bases, leaving 13 bases between the germline ends. In DNA, the CDR3 is TGTGCCAGCAGCGCACAGACTAGGGGCACTGAAGCTTTCTTT. Its translation is CASSAQTRGTEAFF.

This clone has more than one count but fewer than ten. CDR3 nucleotides: TGTGCCAGCTCACCACGGTCTGGGGAGGTAGAGACCCAGTACTTC. Translating it yields CASSPRSGEVETQYF. V is TRBV18 and J is TRBJ2-5, with D perhaps TRBD2 (6 bases). The V end was cut by 1 base, the J end by 4 bases, with 13 bases between. The length of the CDR3 is 15 residues. Germline V gives CDR1 KGHSH, CDR2 LQKENI. Supplemented by reference TRBV18 and TRBJ2-5, the full variable domain reads NAGVMQNPRHLVRRRGQEARLRCSPMKGHSHVYWYRQLPEEGLKFMVYLQKENIIDESGMPKERFSAEFPKEGPSILRIQQVVRGDSAAYFCASSPRSGEVETQYFGPGTRLLVL.

The CDR3 loop is CASSSWGAGGNYGYTF. CDR3 coding DNA: TGTGCCAGCAGCTCCTGGGGGGCAGGGGGGAACTATGGCTACACCTTC. The J gene is TRBJ1-2, the V gene TRBV9; 7 bases match TRBD1. The CDR3 consists of 16 residues. The V and J ends lost 4 bases and 2 bases, in that order; junction bases with no gene match: 11. The V gene's germline CDR1 is SGDLS and CDR2 YYNGEE.

The chain carries TRBV29-1 and TRBJ1-1; possibly TRBD1 for D (6 bases). Trimming cost V 5 bases and J 1 base, with 14 bases left between them. Germline V gives CDR1 SQVTM, CDR2 ANQGSEA. The length of the CDR3 is 14 residues. The CDR3 region has the DNA TGCAGCGTTAAAGGGGGGGGGCCGAACACTGAAGCTTTCTTT. It translates to CSVKGGGPNTEAFF.

The genes are TRBV7-9 and TRBJ2-7; D is uncertain. CDR1 and CDR2 (germline): SEHNR, FQNEAQ (reference sequence). V dropped 1 base and J dropped 3 bases, with 7 bases sitting between them. This CDR3 comprises 13 residues. The CDR3 protein is CASSLGSLYEQYF. The CDR3 nucleotides read TGTGCCAGCAGCTTAGGTTCACTCTACGAGCAGTACTTC. The full variable domain, its missing parts supplied by reference TRBV7-9 and TRBJ2-7, is DTGVSQNPRHKITKRGQNVTFRCDPISEHNRLYWYRQTLGQGPEFLTYFQNEAQLEKSRLLSDRFSAERPKGSFSTLEIQRTEQGDSAMYLCASSLGSLYEQYFGPGTRLTVT.